A single count supports the clone carrying this T cell receptor beta chain. The antigen remains unidentified. Time point reported: newly diagnosed GD, antithyroid drugs for less than 3 months. From PBMCs, RNA was extracted and then used to make the TCR library. The sample is drawn from a study of regulatory T cells in long-lasting Graves disease. About the study: Antithyroid drugs had been taken under 3 months by newly diagnosed Graves' patients. Study-wide results and limits: Segments TRBV28, TRBJ1-2 and TRBJ2-5 showed preferential usage in persistent disease.

According to the study, TCR beta libraries were built with iRepertoire HTBI primers and CDR3-region Arm-PCR. TCRdb re-called the multiplex PCR reads with MiXCR, one entry per CDR3 protein. The table has roughly 360,000 distinct CDR3 sequences, approximately 12% seen once; the top ten hold under 20%. The CDR3 sequence is 17 residues long. Germline V gene data show CDR1 as SGHAT and CDR2 as FQDESV (reference sequence). In addition, the sample was reused for a study of T cells in Graves' hyperthyroidism and ophthalmopathy. That publication notes: Hyperthyroidism, newly diagnosed and lasting under 2 months, affected patients aged 18 to 65. The study left out patients who had uncontrolled infection, other autoimmune disease, pregnancy or lactation.

The V and J genes are TRBV11-1 and TRBJ2-1; D possibly corresponds to TRBD1 (5 bases). The J call may be faulty, since TRBJ2-7 better matches the DNA end. The sequence was obtained from a woman younger than 30 with Graves disease. The source was peripheral blood mononuclear cells (PBMCs), collected at new diagnosis, from a patient treated with antithyroid drugs. The CDR3 nucleotides read TGTGCCAGCAGCCAAGAAGATTACAGCATCGTGGACAATGAGCAGTACTTC. Protein sequence: CASSQEDYSIVDNEQYF.